This entry lists 22 T cell receptor beta chains sequenced from one sample in a study of follicular helper T cells after annual influenza vaccination. Time point here: 2015-2016 season, pre-vaccination. The repertoire was sequenced with immunoSEQ multiplex PCR; TCRdb's copy has only in-frame clones and lacks some. The table lists 9,500 to 15,000 clones, approximately 80% of them singletons. The sample consisted of CXCR5+ CD38- circulating T follicular helper cells from blood, taken on the day of influenza vaccination. Regarding subset: circulating Tfh, non-naive CD4+CXCR5+PD-1+ (ICOS+CD38+ or ICOS-CD38-). These receptors all stem from an adult who received the influenza vaccine.

The chain is built from TRBV5-5 and TRBJ1-4, with a possible D match to TRBD1 (5 bases). The ends were cut back, 0 bases at V and 8 bases at J, with 8 bases in the middle. The V gene's germline CDR1 is SGHKS and CDR2 YYEKEE (reference sequence). The CDR3 totals 13 residues. The CDR3 sequence is CASSLGGAEKLFF. CDR3 nucleotides: TGTGCCAGCAGCTTGGGAGGGGCGGAAAAACTGTTTTTT.

This clone was seen more than once but under ten times. This chain joins TRBV12-5 and TRBJ2-2, with TRBD2 as a possible D gene (5 bases). From germline, CDR1 is LGHNT and CDR2 FRNRAP. Trimming removed 3 bases at V and 7 bases at J, with 12 bases between. The CDR3 is made up of 14 amino acids. CDR3 amino acids: CASGLSPGNGELFF. The CDR3 bases are TGTGCTAGTGGTTTATCTCCGGGAAACGGGGAGCTGTTTTTT.

This clone was detected a few times. The chain uses TRBV14 and TRBJ1-5; D not certain. Germline V gene data show CDR1 as SGHDN and CDR2 as FVKESK. The CDR3 totals 12 residues. V was trimmed by 8 bases and J by 1 base, leaving 6 bases between them. Here the CDR3 reads CASLDSNQPQHF. The CDR3 DNA is TGTGCCAGCCTAGACAGCAATCAGCCCCAGCATTTT.

The rearrangement links TRBV7-8 to TRBJ1-6; TRBD1 matches 7 bases. V shed 1 base, J shed 10 bases, and the junction held 10 bases outside the gene matches. The germline gives CDR1 SGHVS, CDR2 FQNEAQ. The CDR3 spans 16 residues. CDR3 sequence: CASSLGTGQGGSPLHF. CDR3 bases: TGTGCCAGCAGCTTAGGGACCGGTCAGGGGGGATCACCCCTCCACTTT.

This clone has a single count. This chain connects TRBV11-2 to TRBJ1-1; D gene unclear. The ends were cut back, 0 bases at V and 4 bases at J, with 3 bases in the middle. Germline V gene lookup returns CDR1 SGHAT and CDR2 FQNNGV. The CDR3 is 12 amino acids. CDR3 in DNA: TGTGCCAGCAGCTTAGAGTTCACTGAAGCTTTCTTT. It encodes CASSLEFTEAFF.

The chain carries TRBV6-5 and TRBJ1-2; the match to TRBD1 covers 7 bases. The junction had 13 bases not matched to a gene; V was cut back by 4 bases and J by 8 bases. From germline, CDR1 is MNHEY and CDR2 SVGAGI. This CDR3 has 15 amino acids. Here the CDR3 DNA reads TGTGCCAGCAGTTCCCAATCTATGCAGGGGGGCGGCTACACCTTC. It specifies CASSSQSMQGGGYTF.

The chain employs TRBV6-7 and TRBJ1-1, with D unclear. TRBV6-7 is assigned to the ORF class and has an uncertain function. The CDR3 runs to 14 residues. V gave up 1 base and J gave up 4 bases, with 10 bases separating them. CDR3 amino acids: CASSYYYEGTEAFF. The CDR3 DNA follows: TGTGCCAGCAGTTACTATTATGAGGGCACTGAAGCTTTCTTT.

This clone appeared once. V usage is TRBV27 and J usage is TRBJ2-5; 7 bases align to TRBD1. The CDR3 has 14 amino acids. Trimming removed 5 bases from V and 4 bases from J; junction bases left unmatched: 7. CDR1 is MNHEY and CDR2 is SMNVEV in the germline V gene (reference sequence). In nucleotides, the CDR3 is TGTGCCAGCAGTCCTCGACAGGGAAGAGAGACCCAGTACTTC. Residues: CASSPRQGRETQYF.

The gene calls are TRBV18 and TRBJ2-5; D remains unclear. The ends were cut back, 2 bases at V and 1 base at J, with 2 bases in the middle. The CDR3 consists of 12 residues. Germline V CDR1 and CDR2: KGHSH, LQKENI. The CDR3 loop reads CASSPIQETQYF. The CDR3 nucleotides are TGTGCCAGCTCACCAATCCAAGAGACCCAGTACTTC.

The chain couples TRBV6-5 to TRBJ2-7; 7 nucleotides match TRBD2. From germline, CDR1 is MNHEY and CDR2 SVGAGI. This CDR3 has 14 residues. Trimming took 2 bases from V and 4 from J; bases not matched to a gene: 5. Here the CDR3 DNA reads TGTGCCAGCAGTTACGAGCGGGGCCCTTACGAGCAGTACTTC. Its protein product is CASSYERGPYEQYF.

The chain recombines TRBV19 with TRBJ1-1; perhaps TRBD1 as D (5 bases). V was shortened by 5 bases and J by 3 bases, with 10 bases between the two germline ends. Germline CDR1 and CDR2: LNHDA and SQIVND (reference sequence). The CDR3 totals 13 residues. The CDR3, as DNA: TGTGCCAGTAGTGAGGGACGGTACACTGAAGCTTTCTTT. Translated: CASSEGRYTEAFF.

V gene TRBV5-1 combines with J gene TRBJ1-1; perhaps TRBD1 as D (5 bases). The V and J ends lost 1 base and 2 bases respectively, with 12 bases between them. This CDR3 comprises 15 residues. Germline values: CDR1 SGHRS, CDR2 YFSETQ. CDR3 DNA sequence: TGCGCCAGCAGCTTGCTCGGCAGGGACAACACTGAAGCTTTCTTT. Protein product: CASSLLGRDNTEAFF.

The genes are TRBV5-1 and TRBJ1-1, with TRBD1 matching 9 bases. The V and J ends lost 3 bases and 7 bases, in that order; junction bases with no gene match: 1. The CDR3 runs to 12 residues. Germline V lookup: CDR1 SGHRS, CDR2 YFSETQ. The DNA for the CDR3 is TGCGCCAGCAGCTGGACAGGGGTTGAAGCTTTCTTT. Amino acid sequence: CASSWTGVEAFF.

The chain is built from TRBV7-9 and TRBJ2-5; 7 bases line up with TRBD1. The length of the CDR3 is 15 residues. Germline V CDR1 and CDR2: SEHNR, FQNEAQ (reference sequence). V lost 5 bases and J lost 1; bases outside the gene matches: 7. The CDR3 is CASSLQQGPQETQYF. The CDR3 DNA reads as TGTGCCAGCAGCCTCCAACAGGGGCCCCAAGAGACCCAGTACTTC. Looking up the rest from reference TRBV7-9 and TRBJ2-5 gives the full variable domain: DTGVSQNPRHKITKRGQNVTFRCDPISEHNRLYWYRQTLGQGPEFLTYFQNEAQLEKSRLLSDRFSAERPKGSFSTLEIQRTEQGDSAMYLCASSLQQGPQETQYFGPGTRLLVL.

The chain joins TRBV19 to TRBJ1-1; D not certain. The CDR3 spans 14 residues. Germline-derived CDR1 and CDR2 are LNHDA and SQIVND (reference sequence). Trimming shortened V by 7 bases and J by 0 bases, and 12 bases separated the two germline ends. CDR3 sequence reads: CASNPGQLNTEAFF. CDR3 DNA sequence: TGTGCCAGTAATCCCGGGCAACTGAACACTGAAGCTTTCTTT.

The chain carries TRBV7-8 and TRBJ1-6, with 7 positions matching TRBD1. Germline V gene sequence: CDR1 SGHVS, CDR2 FQNEAQ. This CDR3 has 13 amino acids. Losses at the gene ends were 5 bases for V and 11 bases for J; bases not matched to a gene: 6. CDR3 in amino acids: CASSTGTEAPLHF. CDR3 bases: TGTGCCAGCAGCACAGGGACAGAAGCACCCCTCCACTTT.

This chain uses TRBV7-9 with TRBJ2-2, with D perhaps TRBD2 (6 bases). The CDR3 covers 14 residues. The V end lost 0 bases, the J end lost 4 bases, and 6 bases lay between the germline ends. Germline CDR1 and CDR2: SEHNR and FQNEAQ (reference sequence). The CDR3 nucleotides are TGTGCCAGCAGCTTAGCGGGGGGCACCGGGGAGCTGTTTTTT. Translating gives CASSLAGGTGELFF.

This clone occurred once. The chain carries TRBV28 and TRBJ2-3; the match to TRBD2 covers 8 bases. Germline CDR1 reads MDHEN; CDR2 reads SYDVKM. Trimming cost V 5 bases and J 1 base; bases outside gene matches: 5. The CDR3 extends over 15 amino acids. CDR3 amino acids: CASSVSGRGTDTQYF. As DNA, the CDR3 is TGTGCCAGCAGTGTGAGCGGGAGAGGCACAGATACGCAGTATTTT.

V usage is TRBV27 and J usage is TRBJ2-1; TRBD2 matches 10 bases. This CDR3 spans 15 amino acids. Unmatched junction bases numbered 6, after V lost 3 bases and J lost 7 bases. Per the germline V gene, CDR1 is MNHEY and CDR2 is SMNVEV (reference sequence). The CDR3 region has the DNA TGTGCCAGCAGTTTGAGGACTAGCGGCAGGAATGAGCAGTTCTTC. Protein product: CASSLRTSGRNEQFF.

J is TRBJ1-2 and V is TRBV14, with no clear D. CDR1 SGHDN and CDR2 FVKESK come from the germline V gene. The V and J ends lost 2 bases and 4 bases respectively, with 17 bases between them. This CDR3 is built from 16 residues. The CDR3 DNA reads TGTGCCAGCAGCCAAAGCGGGTCCCTAAATGGCTATGGCTACACCTTC. Translation gives CASSQSGSLNGYGYTF.

The gene calls are TRBV10-3 and TRBJ2-5; D not certain. Germline CDR1 is ENHRY and CDR2 is SYGVKD. CDR3 length equals 12 residues. The V and J ends lost 11 bases and 5 bases respectively, with 15 bases between them. Here the CDR3 DNA reads TGTGCCTACTCCAGGAATGGCGAGACCCAGTACTTC. Protein product: CAYSRNGETQYF.

The CDR3 DNA reads as TGTGCCAGCAGTCCCCAGGGTCTATCCCACGAGCAGTACTTC. Amino acids: CASSPQGLSHEQYF. The V call is TRBV2, the J call TRBJ2-7, with D maybe TRBD1 (5 bases). Germline V gene sequence: CDR1 SNHLY, CDR2 FYNNEI. The CDR3 consists of 14 residues. V shed 5 bases and J shed 5 bases, with 16 bases lying between them.